These 13 T cell receptor beta chains came from one sample sequenced in a study of regulatory T cells in long-lasting Graves disease. Time point reported: persistent/refractory GD, antithyroid drugs over 5 years with positive TRAb. The authors made the TCR library using RNA they extracted from PBMCs. Researchers made TCR beta libraries by using iRepertoire HTBI primers and running Arm-PCR on CDR3 regions. TCRdb recomputed calls from the multiplex PCR reads with MiXCR, one row per CDR3 protein. There are around 430,000 distinct CDR3 sequences in the sample; about 20% occur only once, and over 10% lies in the top ten. The input for sequencing was peripheral blood mononuclear cells (PBMCs), taken when the disease was refractory, from a patient treated with antithyroid drugs. Receptors originate from a female donor with Graves disease.

This clonotype was observed at least ten times. J is TRBJ2-2 and V is TRBV29-1; 7 nucleotides match TRBD1. The germline gives CDR1 SQVTM, CDR2 ANQGSEA. The CDR3 extends over 16 amino acids. The J segment lost 7 bases and the V segment lost 0 bases, leaving 11 bases of the junction unmatched. The CDR3 sequence: CSVEEDRTRTGGELFF. The CDR3 DNA reads TGCAGCGTTGAAGAGGACAGGACACGGACGGGCGGGGAGCTGTTTTTT.

This chain links TRBV4-1 with TRBJ1-1, with unresolved D. The CDR3 runs to 15 residues. The germline gives CDR1 MGHRA, CDR2 YSYEKL. Trimming took off 3 bases at V and 1 base at J, with 12 bases between the two ends. DNA of the CDR3: TGCGCCAGCAGCCATCAAGGACGGGGGAACACTGAAGCTTTCTTT. Translated: CASSHQGRGNTEAFF.

The V and J genes are TRBV12-3 or TRBV12-4 and TRBJ2-3; the match to TRBD2 covers 8 bases. This CDR3 has 16 residues. With 4 bases clipped from V and 2 bases from J, the junction kept 8 bases outside the gene matches. The CDR3 DNA reads TGTGCCAGCAGTTCGAGAGCGGGAGAGGACACAGATACGCAGTATTTT. This codes for CASSSRAGEDTDTQYF.

The sample holds many counts of this clonotype. The chain recombines TRBV19 with TRBJ2-4; weak D call: TRBD1 (6 bases). V lost 7 bases and J lost 6, with 16 bases in between. The V gene's germline CDR1 is LNHDA and CDR2 SQIVND (reference sequence). This CDR3 has 14 residues. The CDR3 protein is CASTVDSRGNIQYF. CDR3 DNA sequence: TGTGCCAGTACCGTGGACAGTCGCGGAAACATTCAGTACTTC.

This clonotype was picked up many times. This chain joins TRBV6-1 and TRBJ1-6; D remains ambiguous. Germline loops: CDR1 MNHNS, CDR2 SASEGT. The CDR3 extends over 11 amino acids. Trimming took off 8 bases at V and 14 bases at J, with 13 bases between the two ends. This CDR3 is CASGTGLTLHF. The CDR3 nucleotides are TGTGCCAGCGGTACCGGGCTAACCCTCCACTTT.

This clonotype came up a few times. In nucleotides, the CDR3 is TGTGCCAGCTTCCTCAGCAATCAGCCCCAGCATTTT. Amino acid sequence: CASFLSNQPQHF. The chain employs TRBV9 and TRBJ1-5; D is ambiguous. V lost 7 bases to trimming and J lost 1 base, with 6 bases between them. The CDR3 totals 12 residues. In germline, CDR1 is SGDLS, CDR2 YYNGEE.

This clonotype was counted once. CDR3 residues: CSGELAGGPNEQFF. For the CDR3, the DNA is TGCAGCGGGGAACTAGCGGGGGGGCCCAATGAGCAGTTCTTC. The J gene is TRBJ2-1, the V gene TRBV29-1; 13 nucleotides line up with TRBD2. Unmatched junction bases numbered 6, after V lost 7 bases and J lost 6 bases. The CDR3 loop spans 14 amino acids. CDR1 is SQVTM, CDR2 ANQGSEA, per germline.

The V and J genes are TRBV12-3 or TRBV12-4 and TRBJ2-1; 7 bases align to TRBD2. Losses at the gene ends were 6 bases for V and 4 bases for J; bases not matched to a gene: 15. The CDR3 length is 17 residues. This chain's CDR3 is CASSQNIAGQGYNEQFF. CDR3 DNA sequence: TGTGCCAGCAGCCAAAACATAGCGGGCCAAGGGTACAATGAGCAGTTCTTC.

CDR3 sequence (DNA): TGCGCCAGCAGCTTTTCTCCAGGGGAGCGGGATGGCTACACCTTC. Protein sequence: CASSFSPGERDGYTF. The V call is TRBV5-1, the J call TRBJ1-2; D perhaps matches TRBD1 (6 bases). CDR3 size: 15 residues. CDR1 and CDR2 from the germline V gene are SGHRS and YFSETQ. V lost 2 bases and J 6 bases, leaving 17 bases between the germline ends.

The rearrangement uses TRBV7-9 and TRBJ1-2; the match to TRBD1 covers 7 bases. CDR3 length: 17 residues. The V segment lost 5 bases and the J segment 1 base; nucleotides outside the gene matches: 13. Germline V gene data show CDR1 as SEHNR and CDR2 as FQNEAQ (reference sequence). CDR3 nucleotides: TGTGCCAGCAGCCCCCGGACAGGCCACCCCTTTAACTATGGCTACACCTTC. Residues: CASSPRTGHPFNYGYTF.

This clonotype occurred many times. This chain connects TRBV7-2 to TRBJ1-5, with 9 bases lining up with TRBD1. The CDR3 sequence is 18 residues long. Germline CDR1 reads SGHTA; CDR2 reads FQGNSA. V was pared by 5 bases and J by 0 bases, with 11 bases of the junction left unmatched. In nucleotides, the CDR3 is TGTGCCAGCAGCACACGACAGGGGGAAGGGCTTAGCAATCAGCCCCAGCATTTT. It encodes CASSTRQGEGLSNQPQHF.

As to this clonotype: A much bigger clone sits one base away, suggesting this may be a read error. The chain has TRBV28 and TRBJ1-1, with D possibly matching TRBD1 (5 bases). This CDR3 region has 16 residues. Germline V lookup: CDR1 MDHEN, CDR2 SYDVKM. CDR3 sequence: CASSGRGDPMNTEALF. The CDR3 nucleotides read TGTGCCAGCAGTGGCCGGGGCGACCCCATGAACACTGAAGCTCTCTTT.

For the CDR3, the DNA is TGTGCCAGTAGTATAGAGAAGGGGTTCTACGAGCAGTACTTC. Protein sequence: CASSIEKGFYEQYF. The chain is built from TRBV19 and TRBJ2-7; possibly TRBD1 for D (5 bases). The germline V and J ends were trimmed by 0 bases and 3 bases, with 9 bases remaining between them. Germline values: CDR1 LNHDA, CDR2 SQIVND (reference sequence). The CDR3 loop spans 14 amino acids.